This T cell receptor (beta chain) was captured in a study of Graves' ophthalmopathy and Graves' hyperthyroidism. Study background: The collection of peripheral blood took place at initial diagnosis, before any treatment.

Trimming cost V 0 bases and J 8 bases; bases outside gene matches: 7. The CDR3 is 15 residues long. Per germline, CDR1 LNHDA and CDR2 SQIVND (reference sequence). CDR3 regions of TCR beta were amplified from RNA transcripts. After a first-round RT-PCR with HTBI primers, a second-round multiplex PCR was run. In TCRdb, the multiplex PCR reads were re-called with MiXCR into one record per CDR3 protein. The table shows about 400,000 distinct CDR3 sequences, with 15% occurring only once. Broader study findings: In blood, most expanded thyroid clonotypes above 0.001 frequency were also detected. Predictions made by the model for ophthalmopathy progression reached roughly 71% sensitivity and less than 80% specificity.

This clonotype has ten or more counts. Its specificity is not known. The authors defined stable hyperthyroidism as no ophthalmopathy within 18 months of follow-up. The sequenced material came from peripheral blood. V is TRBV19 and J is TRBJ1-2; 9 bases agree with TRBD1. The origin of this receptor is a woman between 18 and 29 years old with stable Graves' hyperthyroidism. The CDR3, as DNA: TGTGCCAGTAGTATAGACTCCGGGACAGGGTACGGCTACACCTTC. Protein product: CASSIDSGTGYGYTF. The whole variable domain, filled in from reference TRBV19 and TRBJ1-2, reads DGGITQSPKYLFRKEGQNVTLSCEQNLNHDAMYWYRQDPGQGLRLIYYSQIVNDFQKGDIAEGYSVSREKKESFPLTVTSAQKNPTAFYLCASSIDSGTGYGYTFGSGTRLTVV.